A single sample gave rise to the 3 T cell receptor beta chains below, sequenced in a study of cytomegalovirus exposure and HLA in healthy donors. Use of 60 Vbeta and 13 Jbeta primers characterized the PCR. The protocol was immunoSEQ multiplex PCR, while the TCRdb copy is restricted to in-frame clones and leaves out a portion. The profile shows 120,000 or so clones, over 70% of them singletons. Input material: PBMCs. Every receptor here comes from a man aged 35 to 55 in good health and CMV-seropositive.

V and J are TRBV7-9 and TRBJ1-4; perhaps TRBD1 as D (6 bases). Looked up from germline, CDR1 is SEHNR and CDR2 is FQNEAQ (reference sequence). V was pared by 4 bases and J by 2 bases, with 8 bases between. The CDR3 covers 14 residues. The CDR3 DNA reads as TGTGCCAGCAGCTCGCAGGGGACTAATGAAAAACTGTTTTTT. Its protein product is CASSSQGTNEKLFF. The whole variable domain, remainder taken from reference TRBV7-9 and TRBJ1-4, is DTGVSQNPRHKITKRGQNVTFRCDPISEHNRLYWYRQTLGQGPEFLTYFQNEAQLEKSRLLSDRFSAERPKGSFSTLEIQRTEQGDSAMYLCASSSQGTNEKLFFGSGTQLSVL.

In this sample, this clone turned up once. This chain links TRBV6-1 with TRBJ1-1, with a possible D match to TRBD1 (6 bases). V lost 3 bases to trimming and J lost 1 base, with 12 bases between them. Germline values: CDR1 MNHNS, CDR2 SASEGT. This CDR3 region has 15 residues. CDR3 sequence (DNA): TGTGCCAGCAGTGACGCAGGGGAAAAGAACACTGAAGCTTTCTTT. Residues: CASSDAGEKNTEAFF.

This clone was seen a few times. The genes are TRBV5-3 and TRBJ2-1, with 8 bases identical to TRBD2. TRBV5-3 is filed as an ORF, its function uncertain. J was trimmed by 2 bases and V by 3 bases; bases with no gene match: 4. This CDR3 spans 15 amino acids. The CDR3, as DNA: TGTGCCAGAAGCTGGCGGGAGGTAACCTACAATGAGCAGTTCTTC. As protein: CARSWREVTYNEQFF.